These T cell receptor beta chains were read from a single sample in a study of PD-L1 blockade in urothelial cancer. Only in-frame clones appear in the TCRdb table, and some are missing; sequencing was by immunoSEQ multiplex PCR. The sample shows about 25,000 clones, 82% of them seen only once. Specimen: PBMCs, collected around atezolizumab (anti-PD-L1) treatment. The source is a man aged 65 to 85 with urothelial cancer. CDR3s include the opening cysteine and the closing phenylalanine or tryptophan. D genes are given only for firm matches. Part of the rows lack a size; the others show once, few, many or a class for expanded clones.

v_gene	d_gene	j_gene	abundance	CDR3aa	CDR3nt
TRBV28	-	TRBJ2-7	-	CASSSLDLYEQYF	TGTGCCAGCAGTTCCCTAGATCTCTACGAGCAGTACTTC
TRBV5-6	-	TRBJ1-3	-	CASSLRGAFRGNTIYF	TGTGCCAGCAGCCTTCGGGGGGCTTTCAGAGGAAACACCATATATTTT
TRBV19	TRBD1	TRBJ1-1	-	CASSGGGPEAFF	TGTGCCAGTAGTGGAGGGGGCCCAGAAGCTTTCTTT
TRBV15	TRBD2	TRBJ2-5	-	CATSSRGLAGGNWNNRETQYF	TGTGCCACCAGCAGTCGAGGGCTAGCGGGAGGAAACTGGAATAACAGGGAGACCCAGTACTTC
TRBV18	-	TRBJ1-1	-	CASSLETTEAFF	TGTGCCAGCTCGCTAGAGACCACTGAAGCTTTCTTT
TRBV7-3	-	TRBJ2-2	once	CASSSYTGELFF	TGTGCCAGCAGCTCCTACACCGGGGAGCTGTTTTTT
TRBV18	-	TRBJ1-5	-	CASSQEDGNQPQHF	TGTGCCAGCTCACAGGAGGACGGCAATCAGCCCCAGCATTTT
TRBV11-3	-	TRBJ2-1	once	CASSFPARVNEQFF	TGTGCCAGCAGCTTCCCGGCACGGGTCAATGAGCAGTTCTTC
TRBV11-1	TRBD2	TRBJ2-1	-	CASSFLWTSGRAEEQFF	TGTGCCAGCAGCTTCCTTTGGACTAGCGGGAGGGCAGAAGAGCAGTTCTTC
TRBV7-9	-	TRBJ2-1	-	CASSTGTQYYNEQFF	TGTGCCAGCAGCACCGGGACACAGTACTACAATGAGCAGTTCTTC
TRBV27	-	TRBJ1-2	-	CASSFMPPGNGYTF	TGTGCCAGCAGTTTCATGCCCCCAGGGAATGGCTACACCTTC
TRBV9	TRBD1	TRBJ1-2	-	CASSTGTDYGYTF	TGTGCCAGCAGCACAGGGACAGACTATGGCTACACCTTC
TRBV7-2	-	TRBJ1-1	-	CASSLAGTLNTEAFF	TGTGCCAGCAGCTTAGCTGGGACACTGAACACTGAAGCTTTCTTT
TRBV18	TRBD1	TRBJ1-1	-	CASSASEIRDRVRTEAFF	TGTGCCAGCTCAGCAAGCGAAATCAGGGACAGGGTGCGAACTGAAGCTTTCTTT
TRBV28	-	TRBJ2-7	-	CAGSRGSYEQYF	TGTGCGGGGAGCAGGGGCTCCTACGAGCAGTACTTC
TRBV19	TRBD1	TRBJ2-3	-	CASSGTGESGDTQYF	TGTGCCAGTTCCGGGACAGGGGAATCTGGAGATACGCAGTATTTT
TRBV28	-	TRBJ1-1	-	CASSLGNTEAFF	TGTGCCAGCAGTTTAGGCAACACTGAAGCTTTCTTT
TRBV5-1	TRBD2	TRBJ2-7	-	CASSPGEGRYEQYF	TGCGCCAGCAGCCCTGGGGAGGGAAGGTACGAGCAGTACTTC
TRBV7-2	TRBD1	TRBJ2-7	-	CASSNLGTVSSYEQYF	TGTGCCAGCAGCAACTTGGGGACAGTTAGTTCCTACGAGCAGTACTTC
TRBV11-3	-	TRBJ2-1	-	CASSTRWQGAYNEQFF	TGTGCCAGCAGCACCAGGTGGCAAGGGGCTTACAATGAGCAGTTCTTC
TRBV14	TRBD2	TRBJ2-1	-	CASSLNGGSEQFF	TGTGCCAGCAGCCTAAACGGGGGGAGTGAGCAGTTCTTC
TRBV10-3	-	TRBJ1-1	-	CAISDKDGGSTEAFF	TGTGCCATCAGTGATAAGGACGGGGGTAGCACTGAAGCTTTCTTT
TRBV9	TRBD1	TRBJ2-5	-	CASSLEGAQGETQYF	TGTGCCAGCAGCCTTGAGGGGGCGCAAGGGGAGACCCAGTACTTC
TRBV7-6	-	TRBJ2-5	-	CASRPPGTKETQYF	TGTGCCAGCCGGCCGCCCGGGACAAAAGAGACCCAGTACTTC
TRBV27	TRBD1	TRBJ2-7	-	CASSPQTGITYEQYF	TGTGCCAGCAGTCCCCAGACAGGGATTACCTACGAGCAGTACTTC
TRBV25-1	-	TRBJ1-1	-	CASSGTSRGQAFF	TGTGCCAGCAGTGGAACATCTCGAGGGCAAGCTTTCTTT
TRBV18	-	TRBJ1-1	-	CASSPGTSRTEAFF	TGTGCCAGCTCCCCCGGGACAAGCCGCACTGAAGCTTTCTTT
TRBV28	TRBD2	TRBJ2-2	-	CASSPSPSGRELFF	TGTGCCAGCAGCCCCTCGCCTAGCGGGAGAGAGCTGTTTTTT
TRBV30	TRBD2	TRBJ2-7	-	CAWSVTSGRALYEQYF	TGTGCCTGGAGTGTGACTAGCGGGAGGGCCCTGTACGAGCAGTACTTC
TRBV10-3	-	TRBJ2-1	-	CAISRGGNEQFF	TGTGCCATCAGCCGGGGAGGAAATGAGCAGTTCTTC
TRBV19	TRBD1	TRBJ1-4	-	CASSLTGELNEKLFF	TGTGCCAGTAGTTTAACAGGGGAACTGAATGAAAAACTGTTTTTT
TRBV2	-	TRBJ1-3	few	CASMRNLGNTIYF	TGTGCCAGCATGAGGAATCTAGGAAACACCATATATTTT
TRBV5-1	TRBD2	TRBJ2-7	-	CASSLVGSGTGEQYF	TGCGCCAGCAGCTTGGTTGGTAGCGGGACGGGTGAGCAGTACTTC
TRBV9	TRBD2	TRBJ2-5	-	CASSLTSGGETQYF	TGTGCCAGCAGCTTGACTAGCGGGGGAGAGACCCAGTACTTC
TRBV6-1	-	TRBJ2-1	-	CASSEIGVLNNEQFF	TGTGCCAGCAGTGAAATCGGGGTTCTAAACAATGAGCAGTTCTTC
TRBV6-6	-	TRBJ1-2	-	CASSYSRTETYGYTF	TGTGCCAGCAGTTACTCCCGGACAGAAACCTATGGCTACACCTTC
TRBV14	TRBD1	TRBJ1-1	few	CASSQGQGMNTEAFF	TGTGCCAGCAGCCAGGGACAGGGCATGAACACTGAAGCTTTCTTT
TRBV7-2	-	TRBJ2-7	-	CASSPGFSYEQYF	TGTGCCAGCAGCCCCGGGTTCTCCTACGAGCAGTACTTC
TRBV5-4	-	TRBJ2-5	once	CASSLDAGQETQYF	TGTGCCAGCAGCTTGGATGCAGGTCAAGAGACCCAGTACTTC
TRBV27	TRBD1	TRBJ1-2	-	CASSPGTGVGGYTF	TGTGCCAGCAGTCCCGGGACAGGGGTAGGAGGCTACACCTTC
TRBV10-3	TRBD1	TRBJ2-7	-	CAIKDDRATPYEQYF	TGTGCCATCAAAGATGACAGGGCTACTCCCTACGAGCAGTACTTC
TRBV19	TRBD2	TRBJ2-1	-	CASKGTSGTLNEQFF	TGTGCCAGCAAGGGGACTAGCGGGACCCTAAATGAGCAGTTCTTC
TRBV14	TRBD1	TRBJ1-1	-	CASSQVHRGKAFF	TGTGCCAGCAGCCAGGTACACAGGGGTAAAGCTTTCTTT
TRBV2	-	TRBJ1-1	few	CASRVDTNTEAFF	TGTGCCAGCAGGGTGGACACGAACACTGAAGCTTTCTTT
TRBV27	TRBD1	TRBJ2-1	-	CASRLVTGPSSYNEQFF	TGTGCCAGCAGACTCGTGACAGGGCCTTCCTCTTACAATGAGCAGTTCTTC
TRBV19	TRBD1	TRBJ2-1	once	CASKDRGSYNEQFF	TGTGCCAGTAAGGACAGGGGCTCCTACAATGAGCAGTTCTTC